These 14 T cell receptor beta chains originate from one sample sequenced in a study of T cell responses to AZD1222 COVID-19 vaccine. Some clones are missing from TCRdb's copy, which holds only in-frame ones; the method was immunoSEQ multiplex PCR. The sample lists about 55,000 clones; 87% were seen once. Source: peripheral blood, taken on day 0 of AZD1222 vaccination. All receptors derive from an adult in good health.

The rearrangement joins TRBV14 to TRBJ2-3; D may be TRBD1 (6 bases). This CDR3 contains 16 residues. The V and J ends lost 2 bases and 1 base respectively, with 13 bases between them. The germline gives CDR1 SGHDN, CDR2 FVKESK. CDR3 protein: CASSQPQGLGTDTQYF. DNA of the CDR3: TGTGCCAGCAGCCAACCACAGGGTTTGGGCACAGATACGCAGTATTTT.

The chain couples TRBV5-4 to TRBJ1-1, with 8 nucleotides matching TRBD1. Germline CDR1 is SGHNT and CDR2 is YYREEE (reference sequence). V dropped 2 bases and J dropped 4; count of bases not matched to a gene: 7. There are 15 residues in the CDR3. CDR3 amino acids: CASSFSGGAGTEAFF. In DNA form, the CDR3 reads TGTGCCAGCAGCTTTTCAGGGGGCGCGGGCACTGAAGCTTTCTTT.

The chain couples TRBV5-1 to TRBJ2-5; TRBD1 or TRBD2 may be the D gene (6 bases each). V was pared by 2 bases and J by 0 bases, with 11 bases between. Germline V lookup: CDR1 SGHRS, CDR2 YFSETQ. The CDR3 is 15 residues long. CDR3 sequence: CASSLWGAHQETQYF. For the CDR3, the DNA is TGCGCCAGCAGCTTATGGGGGGCCCACCAAGAGACCCAGTACTTC.

This chain joins TRBV6-2 or TRBV6-3 and TRBJ2-3, with a possible D match to TRBD2 (6 bases). V was shortened by 6 bases and J by 8 bases, with 15 bases between the two germline ends. Germline loops: CDR1 MNHEY, CDR2 SVGEGT. This CDR3 has 13 residues. CDR3 DNA: TGTGCCAGCAGCTCCGGGCCCGGGGGTACGCAGTATTTT. It specifies CASSSGPGGTQYF.

The V gene is TRBV7-9, the J gene TRBJ2-7; D call uncertain. Germline assignment: CDR1 SEHNR and CDR2 FQNEAQ (reference sequence). The CDR3 has 12 residues. V was clipped by 5 bases and J by 3 bases, with 8 bases between them. Written as DNA, the CDR3 is TGTGCCAGCAGCGCATCCGGCTACGAGCAGTACTTC. This codes for CASSASGYEQYF.

This chain joins TRBV29-1 and TRBJ2-1, with D perhaps TRBD1 (6 bases). The V gene lost 1 base and the J gene lost 0 bases, with 7 bases spanning the gap. The length of the CDR3 is 14 residues. CDR1 is SQVTM, CDR2 ANQGSEA, per germline. Written as DNA, the CDR3 is TGCAGCGTTGAAGGCAGGGGCTCCTACAATGAGCAGTTCTTC. It specifies CSVEGRGSYNEQFF.

This clone was seen only a few times. The rearrangement joins TRBV11-3 to TRBJ1-2; 8 nucleotides align to TRBD1. This CDR3 comprises 17 residues. The ends lost 4 bases at V and 1 base at J; junction bases unmatched: 11. Looked up from germline, CDR1 is SGHNT and CDR2 is YENEEA. CDR3 in amino acids: CASSSTLQGEFNYGYTF. The CDR3 region has the DNA TGTGCCAGCAGCTCAACTTTACAGGGGGAATTTAACTATGGCTACACCTTC.

The chain joins TRBV6-5 to TRBJ1-5, with a tentative D call TRBD1 (6 bases). Germline V gene data show CDR1 as MNHEY and CDR2 as SVGAGI. V lost 7 bases to trimming and J lost 5 bases, with 18 bases between them. The CDR3 extends over 15 amino acids. The CDR3 spells CASTPRGDTYQPQHF. In nucleotides, the CDR3 is TGTGCCAGCACCCCACGTGGGGACACGTATCAGCCCCAGCATTTT.

This chain joins TRBV29-1 and TRBJ1-5; TRBD1 is a possible D gene (5 bases). Trimming took 2 bases from V and 7 from J, leaving 12 bases between them. Germline lookup yields CDR1 SQVTM and CDR2 ANQGSEA. CDR3 length: 13 amino acids. The DNA of the CDR3 is TGCAGCGTTGAACAGGGAGACCAGCAGCCCCAGCATTTT. It translates to CSVEQGDQQPQHF.

The chain couples TRBV5-1 to TRBJ2-7; 7 nucleotides align to TRBD1. Germline V gives CDR1 SGHRS, CDR2 YFSETQ. V was pared by 4 bases and J by 0 bases, with 7 bases of the junction left unmatched. CDR3 length: 15 residues. This chain's CDR3 is CASSTGQASSYEQYF. In nucleotides, the CDR3 is TGCGCCAGCAGCACAGGACAGGCCAGCTCCTACGAGCAGTACTTC.

The gene calls are TRBV5-1 and TRBJ2-3, with 10 bases matching TRBD1. From germline, CDR1 is SGHRS and CDR2 YFSETQ. The V and J ends lost 0 bases and 3 bases, in that order; junction bases with no gene match: 1. The CDR3 sequence is 15 residues long. The CDR3 nucleotides are TGCGCCAGCAGCTTGGGACAGGGGGCGACAGATACGCAGTATTTT. Translation: CASSLGQGATDTQYF.

V gene TRBV21-1 combines with J gene TRBJ1-2; the table calls TRBD1, which could not be checked here. TRBV21-1 is labeled a pseudogene. CDR3 length equals 14 residues. This CDR3 is CASRNQGMGYGYTF. CDR3 coding DNA: TGTGCCAGCAGGAATCAGGGGATGGGCTATGGCTACACCTTC.

This clone was seen a handful of times. For the CDR3, the DNA is TGTGCCAGCAGCCCACCTCCCCCAACCTACGAGCAGTACTTC. This gives the protein CASSPPPPTYEQYF. The chain recombines TRBV27 with TRBJ2-7; no definite D call. Trimming removed 6 bases from V and 2 bases from J, with 14 bases in between. Germline V gives CDR1 MNHEY, CDR2 SMNVEV (reference sequence). The CDR3 extends over 14 amino acids.

The chain recombines TRBV12-3 or TRBV12-4 with TRBJ2-7; 7 bases agree with TRBD1. This CDR3 has 12 amino acids. V lost 6 bases to trimming and J lost 5 bases; unmatched junction nucleotides: 4. CDR3 bases: TGTGCCAGCAGACCTGACAGGGACGAGCAGTACTTC. Translating it yields CASRPDRDEQYF.